This T cell receptor (beta chain) is drawn from a study of OX40 agonist ivuxolimab in advanced cancers. Looking at the study overall: From roughly 20 to 79 years was the age range, with a mean of roughly 64 years, and over 80% were male.

Study-wide results and caveats: Relative to CD4+, CD8+ T cells held more expanded clones on average. Clonal expansion in partial responders at 0.1-3.0 mg/kg ranked among the lowest.

Remarks on this clone: Its specificity is unknown.

Only in-frame clones appear in the TCRdb table, and some are missing; sequencing was by immunoSEQ multiplex PCR. The table lists about 44,000 clones, about four fifths of them singletons. Trimming removed 4 bases from V and 5 bases from J; junction bases left unmatched: 15. The CDR3 is 17 residues long. In germline, CDR1 is WNHNN, CDR2 SYGVQD (reference sequence). V is TRBV10-1 and J is TRBJ2-3; 7 bases are shared with TRBD1. The specimen comprised CD4+ or CD8+ T cells sorted from blood, sampled in a trial of the OX40 agonist ivuxolimab. The receptor comes from an adult with an advanced solid tumor such as melanoma, head and neck, liver or kidney cancer. The CDR3 region is CASSVGDSLKYRDTQYF. CDR3 DNA: TGCGCCAGCAGTGTTGGGGACAGCCTCAAGTACAGAGATACGCAGTATTTT.